The source of this T cell receptor beta chain is a study of cytomegalovirus exposure and HLA in healthy donors (dated by TCRdb to 2017 to 2019). With regard to the full study: An earlier analysis of 587 of the donors reported 250 to 350 Gb of sequence data and roughly 100 million unique TCR beta sequences from approximately 180 million T cells. Approximately 310 gigabases of sequencing data and approximately 84 million unique TCR sequences were included in an early release covering 500 to 750 HLA-typed donors. Among the roughly 400 genotyped donors, around 81% belonged to the genetic ancestry cluster associated with self-reported Caucasian donors. The aim of the study was to test whether cataloging public T cell receptors could identify signatures of past pathogen exposure. The T cell repertoires of some 670 subjects were profiled by immunosequencing and related to cytomegalovirus serostatus. A separate validation cohort of about 110 different subjects was used in addition to the 666-subject first cohort. To predict cytomegalovirus infection status, the study brought together high-throughput TCR immunosequencing, statistical association of individual TCRs with disease status, and machine learning. To study patterns of TCR occurrence, a later analysis re-analyzed previously published TCR beta repertoires from under 750 donors and added high-resolution HLA genotyping. Rather than drawing on any new phenotypic data, the later analysis identified candidate immune exposures from TCR beta sequences and the way those sequences occurred across donors. To decide whether each TCR beta V gene segment behaved as functional or pseudogenic, an earlier analysis of some 600 of the donors relied on high-throughput TCR beta sequencing. Donor age, sex, ethnicity and CMV serostatus were collected together with the repertoire data. Genome-wide SNP genotypes for about three fifths of the roughly 700 donors were used in a later genetic analysis, which treated that subset as a discovery cohort. Every discovery cohort repertoire had been produced on one sequencing platform. Both class I and class II loci were covered by HLA typing, at four-digit resolution. The number of typed donors differed by locus: about 620-630 for A, B, C, DRB1 and DQB1; 500 to 550 for DQA1; some 590 for DPA1; and roughly 450 for DPB1. Roughly 5 DR-DQ haplotypes were handled as single units for association and clustering, since linkage in the cohort was strong. Among roughly 370 genotyped donors of the cohort, an average of about 240,000 unique TCR beta nucleotide sequences were sequenced per donor, around 20% of them non-productive.

Ends trimmed: V by 6 bases, J by 1 base; bases unmatched to a gene: 5. Its CDR3 holds 14 amino acids, cysteine through phenylalanine. The read is trimmed to its CDR3 DNA, 42 bases read in frame from base 1. The germline V gene supplies CDR1 KGHSH and CDR2 LQKENI. The study at large found these results: A few of the identified cytomegalovirus-associated TCR beta chains were confirmed in vitro to be specific for cytomegalovirus antigens. In a later analysis, the rate of TCR association differed among HLA loci, with DRB1 alleles having the most associated TCRs and HLA-C alleles having the fewest. The authors suggested that the approach could potentially be generalized to other disease states and immunological phenotypes. The presence/absence analyses assumed that sequencing depth was roughly uniform across donors, and that assumption may not be true. The classifier was reported to diagnose cytomegalovirus status with high specificity and sensitivity in both the original cohort and the validation cohort. CMV serostatus was the only immune exposure information available for the cohort. A total of around 150 TCR beta chains were listed by the study as associated with cytomegalovirus. The cohort was sequenced for TCR beta chains only, and without alpha or paired-chain data the features that could be detected were limited. A later genetic analysis associated a missense DCLRE1C variant with V-gene and J-gene trimming of TCR beta chains, and an independent cohort replicated the association. An earlier analysis of around 600 of the donors showed that most TCR beta V segments appeared in productive rearrangements either about 87% or about 30% of the time, which broadly matched IMGT annotations. A later analysis reported that several top co-occurrence clusters appeared linked to parvovirus B19, influenza, CMV and Epstein-Barr virus. Linkage disequilibrium might explain the correlated functional status among segregating V segments, but an unknown experimental factor could not be excluded. The 87-base-pair reads could not distinguish some IMGT-functional V segments, including TRBV6-2 and TRBV6-3, so those segments were excluded. Strong co-occurrence of HLA alleles, especially DR and DQ, made assigning TCR associations to individual alleles difficult. A later analysis associated about 17,000 TCR beta sequences with specific HLA alleles at a false discovery rate of 0.05. The earlier analysis of 587 of the donors excluded seventeen rarely observed V segments, including chromosome 9 orphons, because counts were too low. Most TCR sequences were observed very rarely across donors, whereas some public TCRs were present in many individuals. A further reported finding was that TCR beta sequences accurately predicted the HLA-A and HLA-B alleles for most subjects in the first cohort. According to a later genetic analysis, donors in an Asian-associated ancestry cluster had fewer N-insertions in productive TCRs than the roughly 660-donor mean. In a later analysis, most CMV-associated TCR beta chains were found to appear HLA-restricted, with HLA associations seemingly driven largely by CMV exposure. A cluster of highly shared sequence variants was judged likely to be a technical artifact of the sequencing pipeline. Because HLA typing was missing for some donors at each locus, association tests included only the typed subset. A later analysis found that HLA-associated TCR beta chains were more clonally expanded and had lower generation probabilities than equally common non-associated chains.

The cohort consisted of some 730 healthy bone marrow donors. Cohort members were all nominally healthy when sampled, although unrecorded immune exposures were likely present. The donor was CMV seropositive and was included in the group of almost 300 seropositive cohort members. Every donor gave a peripheral blood sample, and the peripheral blood mononuclear cells from that sample were used for TCR beta sequencing. Genomic DNA was extracted from the blood cell samples with the Qiagen DNeasy Blood Extraction Kit. The method behind the library was the immunoSEQ multiplex PCR assay. For the multiplex PCR, a mixture combining 60 forward primers for TCR Vbeta segments and 13 reverse primers for TCR Jbeta segments was used. Amplification of the CDR3 region of rearranged TCR beta genes was performed with a multiplex PCR assay on genomic DNA. Amplified TCR beta libraries were sequenced as 87-base-pair reads on the Illumina HiSeq System. The published analysis was carried out like this. Across the 500 to 700 repertoires, a later analysis counted around 80 million unique TCR beta chains, around 10 million of which were shared by at least two donors. Raw reads were error-corrected and collapsed into unique sequences with a nearest-neighbor algorithm that merged closely related sequences to remove PCR and sequencing errors. V, D and J gene segments were assigned by aligning CDR3 sequences to IMGT reference sequences. Each retained sequence needed at least a six-nucleotide match to both a V gene segment and a J gene segment. A rearrangement was called productive if the CDR3 had no stop codons and remained in frame with V and J, and every other rearrangement was called non-productive. Following IMGT convention, CDR3 was defined as the stretch from the second conserved V-encoded cysteine to the conserved J-encoded phenylalanine. The earlier analysis of fewer than 750 of the donors excluded sequences that lacked an unambiguous match to a single V gene segment. An earlier analysis of a few hundred of the donors called V segments functional above 56.7% productive rearrangements and segregating when the between-donor standard deviation exceeded 5%. A statistical classification framework was built for diagnosing cytomegalovirus status from the catalog of TCR beta chain sequences. A later analysis assigned V and J genes by comparing TCR nucleotide sequences with IMGT/GENE-DB human TR gene sequences. The TCRdist pipeline was used in a later analysis to assign CDR3 sequences and most-parsimonious VDJ recombination scenarios. In a later analysis, each TCR beta chain was defined by its CDR3 amino acid sequence together with its V-gene family, and reads without a unique V-gene family were excluded. To address suspected cross-contamination and a sequencing artifact, a later analysis removed approximately 590 highly shared, low-generation-probability nucleotide sequences. In a later analysis, a clonal expansion index for each public chain was calculated from normalized within-repertoire ranks of inferred template counts. In a later analysis, generation probabilities were computed using a VDJ recombination model fitted to out-of-frame rearrangements, and the results were checked against IGoR. A later analysis scored TCR-TCR, TCR-HLA and TCR-CMV co-occurrence with hypergeometric tests, applying a repertoire-size bias correction to TCR pairs. False discovery rates were estimated in a later analysis by permuting HLA or CMV assignments 20 times. In a later analysis, co-occurring TCRs were grouped using DBSCAN, and TCRdist sequence similarity was added for clustering within HLA-allele-positive subsets. For co-occurrence clustering, repertoires with fewer than 30,000 or more than 120,000 public chains were excluded, along with four or five repertoires with anomalous nucleotide sharing. TCRdb provides this immuneACCESS table in a form limited to in-frame rearrangements. Some clones are lacking; in checked studies, under half of them reflect an unresolved V gene, and why the rest are absent is not known. That table is the source of V, J and clone size, and D and trimming were worked out from the DNA. Counted in this sample were approximately 100,000 clones; around three quarters of them appeared once. The ten top clones hold roughly 5.4% of the sample.

Worth noting for this clone: Its antigen target is currently unknown. No qualities accompany the bases; no much larger clone lies one base away.

The sequence came from a woman between 18 and 29 years old in good health and CMV-seropositive. Recombination joined TRBV18 with TRBJ1-1; 7 bases in the middle match TRBD1. The sample comprised PBMCs. The CDR3: CASSLGTENTEAFF. Here is the DNA: TGTGCCAGCTCGTTGGGGACAGAGAACACTGAAGCTTTCTTT.